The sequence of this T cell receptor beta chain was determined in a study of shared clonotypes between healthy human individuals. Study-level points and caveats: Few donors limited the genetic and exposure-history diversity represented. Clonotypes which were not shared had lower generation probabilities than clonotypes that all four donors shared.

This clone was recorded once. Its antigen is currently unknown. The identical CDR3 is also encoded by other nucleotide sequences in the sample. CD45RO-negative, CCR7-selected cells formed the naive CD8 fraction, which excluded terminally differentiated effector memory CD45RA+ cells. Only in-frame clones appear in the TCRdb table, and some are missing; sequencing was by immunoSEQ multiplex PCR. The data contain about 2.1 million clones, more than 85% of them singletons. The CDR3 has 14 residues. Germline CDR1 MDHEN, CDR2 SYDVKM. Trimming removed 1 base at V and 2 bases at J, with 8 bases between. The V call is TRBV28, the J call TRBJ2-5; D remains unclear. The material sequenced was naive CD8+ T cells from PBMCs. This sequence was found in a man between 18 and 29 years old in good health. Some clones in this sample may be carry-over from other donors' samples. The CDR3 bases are TGTGCCAGCAGTTTATTCCGCAGGCAAGAGACCCAGTACTTC. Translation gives CASSLFRRQETQYF.